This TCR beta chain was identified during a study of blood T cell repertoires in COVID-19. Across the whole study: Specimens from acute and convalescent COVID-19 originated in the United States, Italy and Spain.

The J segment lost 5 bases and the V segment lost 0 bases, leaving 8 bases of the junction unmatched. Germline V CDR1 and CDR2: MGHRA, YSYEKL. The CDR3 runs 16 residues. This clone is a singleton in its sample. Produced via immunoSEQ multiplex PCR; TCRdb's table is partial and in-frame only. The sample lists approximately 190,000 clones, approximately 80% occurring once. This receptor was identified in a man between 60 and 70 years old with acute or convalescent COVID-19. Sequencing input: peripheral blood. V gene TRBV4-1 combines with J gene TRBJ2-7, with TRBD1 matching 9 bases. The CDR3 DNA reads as TGCGCCAGCAGCCAAGAACCGGGACAGGGATACCACGAGCAGTACTTC. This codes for CASSQEPGQGYHEQYF.